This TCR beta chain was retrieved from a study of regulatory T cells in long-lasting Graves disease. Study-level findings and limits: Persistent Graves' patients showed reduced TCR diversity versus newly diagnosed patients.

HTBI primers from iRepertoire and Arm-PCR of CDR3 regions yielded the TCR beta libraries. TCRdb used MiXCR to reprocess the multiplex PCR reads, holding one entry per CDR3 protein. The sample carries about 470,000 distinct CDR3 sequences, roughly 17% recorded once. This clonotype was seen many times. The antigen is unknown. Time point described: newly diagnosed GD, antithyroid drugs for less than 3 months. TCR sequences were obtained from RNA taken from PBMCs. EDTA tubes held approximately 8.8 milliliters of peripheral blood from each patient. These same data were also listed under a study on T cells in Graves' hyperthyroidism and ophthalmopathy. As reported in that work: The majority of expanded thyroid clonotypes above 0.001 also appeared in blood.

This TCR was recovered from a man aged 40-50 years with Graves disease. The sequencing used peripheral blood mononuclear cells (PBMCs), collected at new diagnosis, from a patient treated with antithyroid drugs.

The CDR3 here is CAISEPGTSASYEQYF. The CDR3 DNA reads as TGTGCCATCAGTGAGCCGGGGACTAGCGCGTCCTACGAGCAGTACTTC. The rearrangement joins TRBV10-3 to TRBJ2-7; TRBD2 agrees at 10 bases. The V gene's germline CDR1 is ENHRY and CDR2 SYGVKD. This CDR3 contains 16 residues. V dropped 2 bases and J dropped 1; count of bases not matched to a gene: 5.